This is a list of T cell receptor beta chains from one sample in a study of T cell responses to AZD1222 COVID-19 vaccine. The method was immunoSEQ multiplex PCR; TCRdb's version includes in-frame clones alone and lacks a portion of them. The data show 90,000 to 120,000 clones, 89% seen once. The source was peripheral blood, collected on day 0 of AZD1222 vaccination. All receptors come from an adult in good health. The CDR3 runs from the conserved cysteine through the conserved F or W.

CDR3aa: CASSPGTGYNQPQHF; v_gene: TRBV27
CDR3aa: CASSSIGRGAGELFF; v_gene: TRBV28
CDR3aa: CASSLVGGSNTGELFF; v_gene: TRBV5-5
CDR3aa: CASSSRTSSGRKDNEQFF; v_gene: TRBV7-3
CDR3aa: CATADVGENNSPLHF; v_gene: TRBV24-1
CDR3aa: CASSQIDRAYTF; v_gene: TRBV3-1/TRBV3-2
CDR3aa: CASSLGSREETQYF; v_gene: TRBV5-4
CDR3aa: CASSEVRGGPDTQYF; v_gene: TRBV6-1
CDR3aa: CASSPPNRGRRTEAFF; v_gene: TRBV18
CDR3aa: CASSARISGVNTEAFF; v_gene: TRBV9
CDR3aa: CASSRGTVSGSSTDTQYF; v_gene: TRBV5-1
CDR3aa: CASSLSLGQGVTGELFF; v_gene: TRBV7-3
CDR3aa: CASRVGADYGYTF; v_gene: TRBV28
CDR3aa: CASSPTGRTEAFF; v_gene: TRBV19
CDR3aa: CATSDGSGYTF; v_gene: TRBV24-1
CDR3aa: CAISGTSGSYNEQFF; v_gene: TRBV10-3